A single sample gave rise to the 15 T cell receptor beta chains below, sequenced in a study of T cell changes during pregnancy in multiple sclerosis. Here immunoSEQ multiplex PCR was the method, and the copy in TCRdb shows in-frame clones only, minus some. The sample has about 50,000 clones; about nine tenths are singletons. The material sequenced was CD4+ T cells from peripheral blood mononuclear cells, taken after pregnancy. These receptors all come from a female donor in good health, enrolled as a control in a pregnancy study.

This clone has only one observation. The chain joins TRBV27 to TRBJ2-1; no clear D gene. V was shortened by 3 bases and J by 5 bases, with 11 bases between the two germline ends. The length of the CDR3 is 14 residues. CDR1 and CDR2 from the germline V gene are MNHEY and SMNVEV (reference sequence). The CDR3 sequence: CASSFQAPHNEQFF. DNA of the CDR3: TGTGCCAGCAGTTTCCAGGCTCCTCACAATGAGCAGTTCTTC.

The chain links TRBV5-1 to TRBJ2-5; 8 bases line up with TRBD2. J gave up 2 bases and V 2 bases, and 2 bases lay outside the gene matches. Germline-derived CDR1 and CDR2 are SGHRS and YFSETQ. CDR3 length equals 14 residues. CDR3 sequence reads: CASSFGGGQETQYF. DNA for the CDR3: TGCGCCAGCAGCTTCGGGGGGGGACAAGAGACCCAGTACTTC. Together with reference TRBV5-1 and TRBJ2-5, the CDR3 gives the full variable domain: KAGVTQTPRYLIKTRGQQVTLSCSPISGHRSVSWYQQTPGQGLQFLFEYFSETQRNKGNFPGRFSGRQFSNSRSEMNVSTLELGDSALYLCASSFGGGQETQYFGPGTRLLVL.

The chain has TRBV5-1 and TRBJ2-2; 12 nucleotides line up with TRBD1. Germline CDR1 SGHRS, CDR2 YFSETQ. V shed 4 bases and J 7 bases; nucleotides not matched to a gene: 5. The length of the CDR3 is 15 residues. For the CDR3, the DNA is TGCGCCAGCAGCGCCGGGACAGGGGGCAACGGGGAGCTGTTTTTT. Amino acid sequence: CASSAGTGGNGELFF.

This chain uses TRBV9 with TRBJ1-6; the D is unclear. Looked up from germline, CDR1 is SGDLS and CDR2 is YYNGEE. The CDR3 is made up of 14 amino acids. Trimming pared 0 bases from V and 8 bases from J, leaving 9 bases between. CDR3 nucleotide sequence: TGTGCCAGCAGCGTAGCCGCGGCGGATTCACCCCTCCACTTT. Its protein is CASSVAAADSPLHF.

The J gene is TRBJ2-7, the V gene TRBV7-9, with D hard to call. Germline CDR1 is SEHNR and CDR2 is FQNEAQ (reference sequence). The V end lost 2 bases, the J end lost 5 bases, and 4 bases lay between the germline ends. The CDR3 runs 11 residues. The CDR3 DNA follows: TGTGCCAGCAGCTTAAATAACGAGCAGTACTTC. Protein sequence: CASSLNNEQYF.

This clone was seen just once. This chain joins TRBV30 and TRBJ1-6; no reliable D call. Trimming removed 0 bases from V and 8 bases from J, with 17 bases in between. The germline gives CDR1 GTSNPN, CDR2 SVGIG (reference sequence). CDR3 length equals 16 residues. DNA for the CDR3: TGTGCCTGGAGTGTTTGGAAAGCGATGCGTGATTCACCCCTCCACTTT. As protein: CAWSVWKAMRDSPLHF.

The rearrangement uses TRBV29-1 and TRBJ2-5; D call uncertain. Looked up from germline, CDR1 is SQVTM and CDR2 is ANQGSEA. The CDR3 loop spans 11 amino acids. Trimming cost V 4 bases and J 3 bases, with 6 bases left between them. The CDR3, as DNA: TGCAGCGTTGTCCCCGAAGAGACCCAGTACTTC. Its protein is CSVVPEETQYF.

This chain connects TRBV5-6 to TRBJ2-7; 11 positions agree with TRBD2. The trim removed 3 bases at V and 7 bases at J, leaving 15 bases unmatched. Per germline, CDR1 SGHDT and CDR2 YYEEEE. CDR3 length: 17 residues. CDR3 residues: CASSSMEVRLAGFEQYF. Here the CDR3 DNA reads TGTGCCAGCAGCTCAATGGAAGTGCGACTAGCGGGGTTTGAGCAGTACTTC.

CDR3 nucleotide sequence: TGTGCCAGCAGCGGACAGTCCGCGGACACCGGGGAGCTGTTTTTT. It is translated as CASSGQSADTGELFF. V is TRBV5-4 and J is TRBJ2-2, with TRBD1 as a possible D gene (6 bases). This CDR3 has 15 residues. Trimming removed 4 bases at V and 3 bases at J, with 13 bases between. Germline V lookup: CDR1 SGHNT, CDR2 YYREEE (reference sequence).

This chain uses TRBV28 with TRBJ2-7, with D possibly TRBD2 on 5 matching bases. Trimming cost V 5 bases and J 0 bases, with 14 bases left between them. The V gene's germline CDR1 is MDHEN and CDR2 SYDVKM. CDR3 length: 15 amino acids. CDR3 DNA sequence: TGTGCCAGCAGTCCGCGGGTAGCGCACTCCTACGAGCAGTACTTC. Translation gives CASSPRVAHSYEQYF.

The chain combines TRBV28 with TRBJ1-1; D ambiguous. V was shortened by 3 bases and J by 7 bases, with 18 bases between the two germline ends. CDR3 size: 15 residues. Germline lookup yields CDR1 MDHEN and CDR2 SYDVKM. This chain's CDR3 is CASSFSDTRSIEAFF. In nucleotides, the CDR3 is TGTGCCAGCAGTTTCTCAGACACCCGTTCCATTGAAGCTTTCTTT.

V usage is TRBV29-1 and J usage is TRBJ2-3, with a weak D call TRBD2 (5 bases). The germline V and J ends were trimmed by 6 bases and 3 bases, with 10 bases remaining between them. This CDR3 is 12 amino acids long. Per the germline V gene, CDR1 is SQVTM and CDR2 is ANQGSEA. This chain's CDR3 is CSVGAVTDTQYF. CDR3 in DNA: TGCAGCGTGGGAGCGGTTACAGATACGCAGTATTTT.

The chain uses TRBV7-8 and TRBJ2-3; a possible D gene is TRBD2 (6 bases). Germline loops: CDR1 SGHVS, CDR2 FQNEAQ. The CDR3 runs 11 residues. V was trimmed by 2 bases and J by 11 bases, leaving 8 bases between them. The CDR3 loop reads CASSLNGGQYF. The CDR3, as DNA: TGTGCCAGCAGCTTAAACGGGGGGCAGTATTTT.

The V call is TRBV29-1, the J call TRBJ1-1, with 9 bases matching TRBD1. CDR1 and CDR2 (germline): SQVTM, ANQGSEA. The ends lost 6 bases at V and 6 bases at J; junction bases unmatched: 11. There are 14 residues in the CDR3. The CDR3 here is CSVVGQGITAEAFF. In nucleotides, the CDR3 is TGCAGCGTCGTAGGACAGGGGATAACCGCTGAAGCTTTCTTT.

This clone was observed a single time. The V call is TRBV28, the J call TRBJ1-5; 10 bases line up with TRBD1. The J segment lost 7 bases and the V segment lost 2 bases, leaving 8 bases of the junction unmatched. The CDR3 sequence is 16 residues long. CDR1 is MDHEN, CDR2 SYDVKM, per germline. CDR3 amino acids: CASSLTGQGDGQPQHF. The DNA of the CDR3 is TGTGCCAGCAGTTTAACCGGACAGGGGGACGGGCAGCCCCAGCATTTT.